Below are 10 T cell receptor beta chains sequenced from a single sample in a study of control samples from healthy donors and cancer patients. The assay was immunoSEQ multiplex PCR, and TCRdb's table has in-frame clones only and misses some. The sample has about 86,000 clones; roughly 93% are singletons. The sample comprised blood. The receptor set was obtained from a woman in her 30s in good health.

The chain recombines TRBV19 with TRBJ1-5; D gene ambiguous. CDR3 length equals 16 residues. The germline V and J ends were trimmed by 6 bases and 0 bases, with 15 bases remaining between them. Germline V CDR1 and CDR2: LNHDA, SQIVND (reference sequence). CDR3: CASRLWSSTSNQPQHF. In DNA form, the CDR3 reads TGTGCCAGTAGATTGTGGTCCTCGACTAGCAATCAGCCCCAGCATTTT. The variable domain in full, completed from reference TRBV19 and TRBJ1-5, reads DGGITQSPKYLFRKEGQNVTLSCEQNLNHDAMYWYRQDPGQGLRLIYYSQIVNDFQKGDIAEGYSVSREKKESFPLTVTSAQKNPTAFYLCASRLWSSTSNQPQHFGDGTRLSIL.

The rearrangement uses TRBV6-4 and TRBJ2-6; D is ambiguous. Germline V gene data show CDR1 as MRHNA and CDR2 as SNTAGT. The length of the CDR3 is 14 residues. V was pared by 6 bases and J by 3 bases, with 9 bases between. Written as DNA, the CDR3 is TGTGCCAGCAGCGCTACTGGTGGGGCCAACGTCCTGACTTTC. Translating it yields CASSATGGANVLTF.

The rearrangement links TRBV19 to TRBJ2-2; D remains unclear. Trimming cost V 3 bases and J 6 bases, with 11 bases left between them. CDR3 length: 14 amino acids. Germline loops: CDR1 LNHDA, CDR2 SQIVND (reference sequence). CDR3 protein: CASSILTGPGELFF. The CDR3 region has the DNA TGTGCCAGTAGTATTTTAACGGGTCCCGGGGAGCTGTTTTTT. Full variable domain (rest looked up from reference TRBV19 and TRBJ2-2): DGGITQSPKYLFRKEGQNVTLSCEQNLNHDAMYWYRQDPGQGLRLIYYSQIVNDFQKGDIAEGYSVSREKKESFPLTVTSAQKNPTAFYLCASSILTGPGELFFGEGSRLTVL.

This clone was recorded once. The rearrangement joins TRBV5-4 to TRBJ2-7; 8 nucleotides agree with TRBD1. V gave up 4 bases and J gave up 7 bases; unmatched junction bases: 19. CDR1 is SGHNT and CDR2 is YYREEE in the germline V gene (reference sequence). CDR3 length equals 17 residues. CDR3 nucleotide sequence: TGTGCCAGCAGCGCGGCTATGGACAGGGCCAAATCGAGGGAGCAGTACTTC. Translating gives CASSAAMDRAKSREQYF.

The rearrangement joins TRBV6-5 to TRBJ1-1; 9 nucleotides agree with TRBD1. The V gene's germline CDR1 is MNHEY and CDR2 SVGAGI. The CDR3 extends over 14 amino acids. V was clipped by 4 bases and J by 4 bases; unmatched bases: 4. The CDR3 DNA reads TGTGCCAGCAGTTCGACAGGGGGAGGCACTGAAGCTTTCTTT. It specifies CASSSTGGGTEAFF.

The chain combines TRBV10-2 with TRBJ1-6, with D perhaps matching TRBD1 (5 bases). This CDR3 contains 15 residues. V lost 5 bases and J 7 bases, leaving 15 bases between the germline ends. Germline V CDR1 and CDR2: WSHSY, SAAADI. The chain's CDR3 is CASSQDSGGNSPLHF. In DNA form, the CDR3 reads TGCGCCAGCAGTCAAGATAGTGGGGGAAATTCACCCCTCCACTTT.

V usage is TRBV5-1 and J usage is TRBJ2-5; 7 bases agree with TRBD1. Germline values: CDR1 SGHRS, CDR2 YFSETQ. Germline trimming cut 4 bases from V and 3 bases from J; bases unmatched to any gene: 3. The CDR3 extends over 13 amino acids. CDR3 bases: TGCGCCAGCAGCAAAGGGACAGAAGAGACCCAGTACTTC. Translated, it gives CASSKGTEETQYF.

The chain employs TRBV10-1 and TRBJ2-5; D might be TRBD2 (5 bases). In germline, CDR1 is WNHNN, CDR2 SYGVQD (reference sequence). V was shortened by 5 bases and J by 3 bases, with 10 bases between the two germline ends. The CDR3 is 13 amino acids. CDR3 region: CASSTRGEETQYF. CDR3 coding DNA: TGCGCCAGCAGTACACGGGGTGAAGAGACCCAGTACTTC.

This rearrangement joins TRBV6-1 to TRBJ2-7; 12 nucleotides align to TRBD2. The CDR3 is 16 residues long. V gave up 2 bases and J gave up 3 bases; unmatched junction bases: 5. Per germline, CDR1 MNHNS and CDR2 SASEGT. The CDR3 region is CASSESTSGSVYEQYF. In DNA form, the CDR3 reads TGTGCCAGCAGTGAATCGACTAGCGGGAGCGTCTACGAGCAGTACTTC.

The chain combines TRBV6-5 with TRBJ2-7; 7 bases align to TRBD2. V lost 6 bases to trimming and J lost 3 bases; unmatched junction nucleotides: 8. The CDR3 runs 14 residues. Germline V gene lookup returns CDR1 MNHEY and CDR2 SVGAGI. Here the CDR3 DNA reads TGTGCCAGCAGAGACCTAGCGGCGGGCTACGAGCAGTACTTC. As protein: CASRDLAAGYEQYF.